These T cell receptor beta chains were read from a single sample in a study of beta chain features in type 1 diabetes. Libraries were prepared by immunoSEQ multiplex PCR; TCRdb keeps only in-frame clonotypes and omits some of them. The sample lists some 350,000 clones, approximately 13% occurring once. The sequenced material came from naive CD4+ T cells from blood. These receptors were collected from a woman aged 18-35 years with type 1 diabetes. CDR3s include the opening cysteine and the closing phenylalanine or tryptophan. D genes are given only for firm matches. Rows give clone size only sometimes, using once, few, many, or a class for an expanded clone.

>-|TRBJ2-3|TRBD2|TRBV5-1
TGCGCCAGCAGCCCCGGGACTATACAAGATACGCAGTATTTT
CASSPGTIQDTQYF
>few|TRBJ1-5|-|TRBV18
TGTGCCAGTCAATGGGGGGACAATCAGCCCCAGCATTTT
CASQWGDNQPQHF
>-|TRBJ2-2|-|TRBV27
TGTGCCAGCAGTTTATCAGGGACAACGAACACCGGGGAGCTGTTTTTT
CASSLSGTTNTGELFF
>few|TRBJ1-2|-|TRBV30
TGTGCCCTCTTGCTATTTTATGGCTACACCTTC
CALLLFYGYTF
>few|TRBJ2-2|TRBD1|TRBV29-1
TGCAGCGTTGAAAACAGGGGGCTCACCGGGGAGCTGTTTTTT
CSVENRGLTGELFF
>few|TRBJ2-6|-|TRBV2
TGTGCCAGCAGGGGCGGGCCTGGGGCCAACGTCCTGACTTTC
CASRGGPGANVLTF
>few|TRBJ2-7|-|TRBV18
TGTGCCAGCTCACCAGGCCAGTCTTACGAGCAGTACTTC
CASSPGQSYEQYF
>few|TRBJ2-6|TRBD1|TRBV4-3
TGCGCCAGCAGCCCAAGGACAGGGTCCATCTCTGGGGCCAACGTCCTGACTTTC
CASSPRTGSISGANVLTF
>-|TRBJ1-5|TRBD1|TRBV27
TGTGCCAGCAGTTTCTCGGGACAGGTAAATCAGCCCCAGCATTTT
CASSFSGQVNQPQHF
>-|TRBJ1-2|-|TRBV29-1
TGCAGCGTTGAGAGCGGGGCAAGGTATGGCTACACCTTC
CSVESGARYGYTF
>-|TRBJ1-1|TRBD1|TRBV19
TGTGCCAGTAAAGGACAGGGGGCCACTGAAGCTTTCTTT
CASKGQGATEAFF
>many|TRBJ2-2|-|TRBV30
TGTGCCTGGAGTACGGGTGGGGAGCTGTTTTTT
CAWSTGGELFF
>few|TRBJ2-7|-|TRBV29-1
TGCAGCGGCCGGACAGCGGCGGGGGTGGGGGAGCAGTACTTC
CSGRTAAGVGEQYF
>-|TRBJ1-1|-|TRBV5-5
TGTGCCAGCAGCTTTATCAGGGGCGCTGAAGCTTTCTTT
CASSFIRGAEAFF
>few|TRBJ2-3|TRBD2|TRBV2
TGTGCCAGCAGCGGGGGACTAGCGAGCAAGAGGGCGCAGTATTTT
CASSGGLASKRAQYF
>few|TRBJ2-7|TRBD2|TRBV29-1
TGCAGCGTTAGCGGGAGCTTCATTAGGGAGCAGTACTTC
CSVSGSFIREQYF
>-|TRBJ1-1|-|TRBV29-1
TGCAGCGTCCAGAGGACAGCGAACACTGAAGCTTTCTTT
CSVQRTANTEAFF
>-|TRBJ1-2|-|TRBV7-2
TGTGCCAGCAGTCACCGGAACCAGGGGCAGGATGGCTACACCTTC
CASSHRNQGQDGYTF
>-|TRBJ1-5|-|TRBV7-2
TGTGCCAGCAGCTTACCCCCGGGTAGTAATCAGCCCCAGCATTTT
CASSLPPGSNQPQHF
>few|TRBJ2-3|-|TRBV30
TGTGCCTGGAGAAATAGAGGGACACACACAGATACGCAGTATTTT
CAWRNRGTHTDTQYF
>-|TRBJ2-7|TRBD2|TRBV15
TGTGCCACCAGCAGAGATTCGTCGACTAGCGGTTACGAGCAGTACTTC
CATSRDSSTSGYEQYF
>few|TRBJ1-2|TRBD1|TRBV10-3
TGTGCCATCAGGCAGGGGGTAGCTAACTATGGCTACACCTTC
CAIRQGVANYGYTF
>few|TRBJ2-3|-|TRBV28
TGTGCCAGCCTAGGAGATACGCAGTATTTT
CASLGDTQYF
>few|TRBJ2-7|TRBD1|TRBV28
TGTGCCAGCAGTTTCCCTCGAGGGGGCCTGAGCTACGAGCAGTACTTC
CASSFPRGGLSYEQYF
>few|TRBJ2-1|TRBD2|TRBV5-1
TGCGCCAGCAGCTTGGAAGGGACTAGTGTCAATGAGCAGTTCTTC
CASSLEGTSVNEQFF
>-|TRBJ1-1|-|TRBV5-1
TGCGCCAGCAGCTTATTCGCAGGGTCGAACACTGAAGCTTTCTTT
CASSLFAGSNTEAFF
>-|TRBJ2-2|-|TRBV9
TGTGCCAGCAACAAAGTAGCGGAGTACACCGGGGAGCTGTTTTTT
CASNKVAEYTGELFF
>few|TRBJ1-4|TRBD1|TRBV28
TGTGCCAGCAGCATAGGACAGGGGTTTGAAAAACTGTTTTTT
CASSIGQGFEKLFF
>few|TRBJ2-3|TRBD1|TRBV4-3
TGCGCCAGCAGCCAAGTGGTGCCCCCGGACAGGTTTAGCACAGATACGCAGTATTTT
CASSQVVPPDRFSTDTQYF
>few|TRBJ2-3|-|TRBV5-1
TGCGCCAGCAGCCCTGGAGAACGCACAGATACGCAGTATTTT
CASSPGERTDTQYF
>few|TRBJ2-5|TRBD1|TRBV7-9
TGTGCCAGCACCTCGGGACAGGGGGGGACCCAGTACTTC
CASTSGQGGTQYF
>few|TRBJ1-5|-|TRBV7-8
TGTGCCAGCAGCTTATCCCAGGCAGGTCATACCAATCAGCCCCAGCATTTT
CASSLSQAGHTNQPQHF
>few|TRBJ2-1|-|TRBV7-9
TGTGCCAGCAGCTTGGAGGGGAATGAGCAGTTCTTC
CASSLEGNEQFF
>-|TRBJ1-3|-|TRBV30
TGTGCCTGGAGCCTGATGGGAGCAGGGGCCGGCTCTGGAAACACCATATATTTT
CAWSLMGAGAGSGNTIYF
>-|TRBJ2-3|TRBD2|TRBV6-6
TGTGCCAGCAGTTCCGGGACTAGCGTTTCAAATACGCAGTATTTT
CASSSGTSVSNTQYF
>few|TRBJ2-2|-|TRBV5-1
TGCGCCAGCAGCTTGGCAGGGGCGGATTCCGGGGAGCTGTTTTTT
CASSLAGADSGELFF
>few|TRBJ1-1|TRBD1|TRBV5-1
TGCGCCAGCAGCACCTGGGGACAGTTGAACACTGAAGCTTTCTTT
CASSTWGQLNTEAFF
>-|TRBJ2-6|-|TRBV21-1
TGTGCCAGCAGCTACACCGGGACAGGGGGCTCTGGGGCCAACGTCCTGACTTTC
CASSYTGTGGSGANVLTF
>-|TRBJ1-1|TRBD1|TRBV5-1
TGCGCCAGCAGCCAAGGACAGGGTTTTCGCACTGAAGCTTTCTTT
CASSQGQGFRTEAFF
>-|TRBJ1-2|TRBD1|TRBV5-1
TGCGCCAGCAGCTTGGCCCTCGGACAGGGCGGTGGCTACACCTTC
CASSLALGQGGGYTF
>-|TRBJ2-5|-|TRBV28
TGTGCCAGCGGGCCTACGTTCCAAGAGACCCAGTACTTC
CASGPTFQETQYF
>few|TRBJ2-1|TRBD1|TRBV5-4
TGTGCCAGCAGTCAGGGGGATCGTTCCTACAATGAGCAGTTCTTC
CASSQGDRSYNEQFF
>few|TRBJ2-2|TRBD1|TRBV19
TGTGCCAGTAGTCTGGACAGGGGGGTAGTCGGGGAGCTGTTTTTT
CASSLDRGVVGELFF
>few|TRBJ1-1|-|TRBV5-4
TGTGCCAGCAGGCCAGCGGGGGGCTACACTGAAGCTTTCTTT
CASRPAGGYTEAFF
>-|TRBJ2-5|-|TRBV7-2
TGTGCCAGCAGCTTGTCTCGCCAAGAGACCCAGTACTTC
CASSLSRQETQYF
>few|TRBJ2-1|TRBD2|TRBV11-2
TGTGCCAGCAGCTCTGTGAACCAAGCGGGAGGGTACAATGAGCAGTTCTTC
CASSSVNQAGGYNEQFF
>few|TRBJ2-7|TRBD1|TRBV27
TGTGCCAGCAGTTTATCTCACCGGGGACAGGGCTACGAGCAGTACTTC
CASSLSHRGQGYEQYF
>-|TRBJ1-2|TRBD1|TRBV13
TGTGCCAGCAGCTTCCCCCCAGCAGGGGGTGGCTACACCTTC
CASSFPPAGGGYTF
>-|TRBJ2-5|-|TRBV5-4
TGTGCCAGCAGCAATGCCCGGGGGGCACAAGAGACCCAGTACTTC
CASSNARGAQETQYF
>few|TRBJ2-7|-|TRBV5-5
TGTGCCAGCAGAACGAGCCGCGGGGACGAGCAGTACTTC
CASRTSRGDEQYF